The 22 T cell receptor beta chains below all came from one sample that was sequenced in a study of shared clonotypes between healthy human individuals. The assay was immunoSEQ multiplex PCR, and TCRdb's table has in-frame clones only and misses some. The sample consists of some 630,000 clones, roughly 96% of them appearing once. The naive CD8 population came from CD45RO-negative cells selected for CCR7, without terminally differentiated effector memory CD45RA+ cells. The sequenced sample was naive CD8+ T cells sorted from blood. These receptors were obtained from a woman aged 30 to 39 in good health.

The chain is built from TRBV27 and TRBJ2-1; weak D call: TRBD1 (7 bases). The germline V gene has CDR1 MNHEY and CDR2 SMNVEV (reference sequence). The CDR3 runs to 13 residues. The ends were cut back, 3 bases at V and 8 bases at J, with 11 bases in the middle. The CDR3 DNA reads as TGTGCCAGCAGTTTTTCAGGGGGGCATGAGCAGTTCTTC. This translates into CASSFSGGHEQFF.

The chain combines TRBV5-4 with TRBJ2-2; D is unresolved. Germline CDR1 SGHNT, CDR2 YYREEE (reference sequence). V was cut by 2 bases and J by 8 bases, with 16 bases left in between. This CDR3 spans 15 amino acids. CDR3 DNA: TGTGCCAGCAGCTTTTTATCGGGCCAAACAGGGGAGCTGTTTTTT. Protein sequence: CASSFLSGQTGELFF.

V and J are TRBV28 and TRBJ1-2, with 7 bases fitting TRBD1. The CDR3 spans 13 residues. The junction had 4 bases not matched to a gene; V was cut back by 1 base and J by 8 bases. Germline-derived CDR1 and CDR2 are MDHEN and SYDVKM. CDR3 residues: CASSLYDRVGYTF. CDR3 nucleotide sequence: TGTGCCAGCAGTTTATATGACAGGGTCGGCTACACCTTC.

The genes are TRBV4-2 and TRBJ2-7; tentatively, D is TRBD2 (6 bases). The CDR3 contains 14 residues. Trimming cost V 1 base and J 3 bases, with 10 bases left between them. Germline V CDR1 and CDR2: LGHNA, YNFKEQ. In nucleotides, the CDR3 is TGTGCCAGCAGCCAAGGGAACGGGGGCTACGAGCAGTACTTC. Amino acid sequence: CASSQGNGGYEQYF.

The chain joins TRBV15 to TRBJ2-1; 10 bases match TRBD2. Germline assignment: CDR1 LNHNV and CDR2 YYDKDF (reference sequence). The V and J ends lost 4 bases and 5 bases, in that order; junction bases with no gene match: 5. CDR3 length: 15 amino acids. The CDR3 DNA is TGTGCCACCAGCACAGGACTAGCGGAAAACAATGAGCAGTTCTTC. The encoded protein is CATSTGLAENNEQFF. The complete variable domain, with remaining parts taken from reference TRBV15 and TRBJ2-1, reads DAMVIQNPRYQVTQFGKPVTLSCSQTLNHNVMYWYQQKSSQAPKLLFHYYDKDFNNEADTPDNFQSRRPNTSFCFLDIRSPGLGDTAMYLCATSTGLAENNEQFFGPGTRLTVL.

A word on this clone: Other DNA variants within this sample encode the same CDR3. The CDR3 nucleotides are TGTGCCAGCAGTTTCGGCGCCTACAATGAGCAGTTCTTC. This translates into CASSFGAYNEQFF. V is TRBV27 and J is TRBJ2-1, with D uncertain. Germline V gives CDR1 MNHEY, CDR2 SMNVEV (reference sequence). CDR3 length: 13 residues. V was cut by 3 bases and J by 2 bases, with 5 bases left in between.

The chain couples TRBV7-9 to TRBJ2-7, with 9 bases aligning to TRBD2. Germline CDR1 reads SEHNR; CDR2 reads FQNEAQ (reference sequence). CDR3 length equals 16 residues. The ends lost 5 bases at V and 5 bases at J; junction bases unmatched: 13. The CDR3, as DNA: TGTGCCAGCAGCGGTAACTTAGCGGGAGTGGCTGACGAGCAGTACTTC. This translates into CASSGNLAGVADEQYF.

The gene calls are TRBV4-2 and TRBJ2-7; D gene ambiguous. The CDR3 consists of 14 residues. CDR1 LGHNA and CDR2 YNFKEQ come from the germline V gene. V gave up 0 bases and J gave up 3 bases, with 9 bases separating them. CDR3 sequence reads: CASSQDLSSYEQYF. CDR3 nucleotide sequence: TGTGCCAGCAGCCAAGATCTTTCGAGCTACGAGCAGTACTTC.

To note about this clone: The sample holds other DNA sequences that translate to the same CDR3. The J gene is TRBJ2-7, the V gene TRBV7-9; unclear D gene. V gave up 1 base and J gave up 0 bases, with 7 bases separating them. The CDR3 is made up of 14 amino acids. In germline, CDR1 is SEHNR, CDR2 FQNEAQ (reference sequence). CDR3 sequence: CASSLGGLSYEQYF. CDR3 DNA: TGTGCCAGCAGCTTAGGTGGGCTCTCCTACGAGCAGTACTTC.

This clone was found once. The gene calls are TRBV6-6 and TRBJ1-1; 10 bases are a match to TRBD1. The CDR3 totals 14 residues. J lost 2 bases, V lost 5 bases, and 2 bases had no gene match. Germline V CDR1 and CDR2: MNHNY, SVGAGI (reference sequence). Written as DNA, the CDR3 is TGTGCCAGCAGTATGACAGGGGGCAACACTGAAGCTTTCTTT. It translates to CASSMTGGNTEAFF.

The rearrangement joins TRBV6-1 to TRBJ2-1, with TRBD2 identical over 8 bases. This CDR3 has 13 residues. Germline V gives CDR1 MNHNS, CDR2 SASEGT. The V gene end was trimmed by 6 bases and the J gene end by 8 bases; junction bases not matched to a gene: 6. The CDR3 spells CASREGGRYEQFF. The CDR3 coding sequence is TGTGCCAGCAGAGAGGGCGGGAGGTATGAGCAGTTCTTC.

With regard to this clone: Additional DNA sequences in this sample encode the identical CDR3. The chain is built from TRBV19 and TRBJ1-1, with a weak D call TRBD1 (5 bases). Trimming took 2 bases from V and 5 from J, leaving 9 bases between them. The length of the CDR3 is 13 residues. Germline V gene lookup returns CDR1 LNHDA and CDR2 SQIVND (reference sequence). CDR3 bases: TGTGCCAGTAGTATAACGGGGGGGACTGAAGCTTTCTTT. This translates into CASSITGGTEAFF.

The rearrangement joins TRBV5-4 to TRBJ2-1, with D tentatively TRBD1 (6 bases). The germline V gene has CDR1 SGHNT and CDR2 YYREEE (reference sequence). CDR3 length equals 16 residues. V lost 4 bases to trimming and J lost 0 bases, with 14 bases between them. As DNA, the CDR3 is TGTGCCAGCAGCGGGGTAATGGACAGCTCCTACAATGAGCAGTTCTTC. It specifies CASSGVMDSSYNEQFF.

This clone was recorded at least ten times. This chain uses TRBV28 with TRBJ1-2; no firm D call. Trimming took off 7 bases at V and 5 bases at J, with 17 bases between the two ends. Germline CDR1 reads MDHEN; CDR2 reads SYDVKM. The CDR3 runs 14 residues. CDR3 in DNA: TGTGCCAGCACTCCTGCGGGGAGCCTATATGGCTACACCTTC. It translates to CASTPAGSLYGYTF.

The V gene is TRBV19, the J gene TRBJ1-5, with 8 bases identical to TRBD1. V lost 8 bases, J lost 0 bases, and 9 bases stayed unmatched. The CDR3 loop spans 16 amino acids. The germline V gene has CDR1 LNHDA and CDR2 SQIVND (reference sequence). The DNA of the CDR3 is TGTGCCAGTCAAATAGGGGACAGGTATAGCAATCAGCCCCAGCATTTT. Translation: CASQIGDRYSNQPQHF.

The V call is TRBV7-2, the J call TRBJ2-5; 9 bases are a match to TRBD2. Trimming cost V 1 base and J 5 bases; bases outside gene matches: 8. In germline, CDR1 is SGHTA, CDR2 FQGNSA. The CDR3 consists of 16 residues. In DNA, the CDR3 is TGTGCCAGCAGCTTAGGACGGCTAGCGGGAAACGAGACCCAGTACTTC. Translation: CASSLGRLAGNETQYF. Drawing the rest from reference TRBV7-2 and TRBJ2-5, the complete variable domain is GAGVSQSPSNKVTEKGKDVELRCDPISGHTALYWYRQSLGQGLEFLIYFQGNSAPDKSGLPSDRFSAERTGGSVSTLTIQRTQQEDSAVYLCASSLGRLAGNETQYFGPGTRLLVL.

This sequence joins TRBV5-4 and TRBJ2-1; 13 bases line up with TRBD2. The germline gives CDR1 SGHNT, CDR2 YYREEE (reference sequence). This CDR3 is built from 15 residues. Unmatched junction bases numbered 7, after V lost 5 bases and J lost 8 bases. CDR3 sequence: CASRRTSGSMDEQFF. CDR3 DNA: TGTGCCAGCAGACGGACTAGCGGGAGTATGGATGAGCAGTTCTTC.

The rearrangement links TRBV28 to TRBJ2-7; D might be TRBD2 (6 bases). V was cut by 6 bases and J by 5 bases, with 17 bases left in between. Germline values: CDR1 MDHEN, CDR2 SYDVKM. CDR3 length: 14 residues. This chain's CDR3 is CASSRRRGVNEQYF. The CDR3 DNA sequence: TGTGCCAGCAGCCGCCGGAGGGGCGTTAACGAGCAGTACTTC.

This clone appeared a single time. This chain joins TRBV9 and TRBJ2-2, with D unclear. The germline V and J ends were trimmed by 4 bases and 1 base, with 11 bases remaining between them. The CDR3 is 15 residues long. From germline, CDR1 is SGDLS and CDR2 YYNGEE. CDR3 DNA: TGTGCCAGCAGCAACCCACAGATGAACACCGGGGAGCTGTTTTTT. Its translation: CASSNPQMNTGELFF.

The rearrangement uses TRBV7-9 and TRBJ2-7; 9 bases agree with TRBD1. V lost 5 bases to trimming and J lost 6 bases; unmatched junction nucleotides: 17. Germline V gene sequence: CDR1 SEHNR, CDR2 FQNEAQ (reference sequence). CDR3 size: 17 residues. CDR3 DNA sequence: TGTGCCAGCAGCCCAAGGGGAACCGGGACAGGGTTAGGCGAGCAGTACTTC. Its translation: CASSPRGTGTGLGEQYF.

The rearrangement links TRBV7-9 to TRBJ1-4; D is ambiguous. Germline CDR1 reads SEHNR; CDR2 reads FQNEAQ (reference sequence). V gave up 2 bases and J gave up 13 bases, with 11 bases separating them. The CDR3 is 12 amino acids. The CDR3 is CASSLSRKRLFF. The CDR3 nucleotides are TGTGCCAGCAGCTTATCCCGGAAACGACTGTTTTTT.

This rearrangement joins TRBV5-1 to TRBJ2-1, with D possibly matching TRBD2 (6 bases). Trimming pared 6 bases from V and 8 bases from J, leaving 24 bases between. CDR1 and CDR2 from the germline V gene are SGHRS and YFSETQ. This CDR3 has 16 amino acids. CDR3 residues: CASTPPGLQTGHEQFF. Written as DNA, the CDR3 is TGCGCCAGCACCCCACCGGGACTCCAAACGGGGCATGAGCAGTTCTTC.